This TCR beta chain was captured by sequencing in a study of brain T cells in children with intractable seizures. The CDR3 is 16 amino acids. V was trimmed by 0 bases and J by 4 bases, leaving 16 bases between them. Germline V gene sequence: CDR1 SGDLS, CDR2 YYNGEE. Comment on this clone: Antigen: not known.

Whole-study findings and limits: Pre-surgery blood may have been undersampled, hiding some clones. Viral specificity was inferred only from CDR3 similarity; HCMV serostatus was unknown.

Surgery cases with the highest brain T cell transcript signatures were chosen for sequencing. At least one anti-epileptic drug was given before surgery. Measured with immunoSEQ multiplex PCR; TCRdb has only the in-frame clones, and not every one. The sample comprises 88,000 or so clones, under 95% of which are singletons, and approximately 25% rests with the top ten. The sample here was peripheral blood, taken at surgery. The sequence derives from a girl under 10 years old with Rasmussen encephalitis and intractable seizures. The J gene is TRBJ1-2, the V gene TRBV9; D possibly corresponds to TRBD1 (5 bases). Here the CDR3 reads CASSVAATVTVYGYTF. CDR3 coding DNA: TGTGCCAGCAGCGTAGCCGCGACAGTTACCGTCTATGGCTACACCTTC.